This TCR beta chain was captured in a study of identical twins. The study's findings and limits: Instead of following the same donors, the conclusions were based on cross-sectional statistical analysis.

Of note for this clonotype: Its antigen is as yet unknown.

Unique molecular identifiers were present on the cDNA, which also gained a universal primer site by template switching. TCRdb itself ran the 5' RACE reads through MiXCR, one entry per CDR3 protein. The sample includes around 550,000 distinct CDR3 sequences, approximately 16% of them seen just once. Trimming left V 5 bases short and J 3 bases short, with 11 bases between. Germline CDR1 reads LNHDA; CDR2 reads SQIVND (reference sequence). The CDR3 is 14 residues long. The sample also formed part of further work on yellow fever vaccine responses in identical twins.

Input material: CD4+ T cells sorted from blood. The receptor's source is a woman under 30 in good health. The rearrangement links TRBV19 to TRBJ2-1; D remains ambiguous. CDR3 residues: CASSQKWVYNEQFF. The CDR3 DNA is TGTGCCAGTAGTCAGAAGTGGGTCTACAATGAGCAGTTCTTC.